This T cell receptor beta chain emerged from a study of T cell responses to AZD1222 COVID-19 vaccine. Overall study results and limits: Of the AZD1222 recipients, only 5 or 6 were seropositive at baseline. Donors in the cohort were predominantly white British and more often female, and clonal diversity was possibly underestimated. Distributed over spike, vaccine-associated CD4 TCRs predominated at 160-218 and 743-854. Two AZD1222 administrations were followed by greater Spike-specific TCR breadth and depth.

About this clone itself: The antigen is undetermined.

CDR1 is LNHNV, CDR2 YYDKDF, per germline (reference sequence). Trimming removed 0 bases from V and 2 bases from J, with 11 bases in between. The CDR3 extends over 15 amino acids. Only in-frame clones appear in the TCRdb table, and some are missing; sequencing was by immunoSEQ multiplex PCR. The table shows around 78,000 clones, with around nine tenths occurring only once. The receptor was derived from an adult in good health. Sample: peripheral blood, taken on day 0 of MenACWY control vaccination. The chain carries TRBV15 and TRBJ2-7; D perhaps matches TRBD2 (5 bases). CDR3 region: CATSRDGAGPYEQYF. As DNA, the CDR3 is TGTGCCACCAGCAGAGACGGCGCGGGCCCCTACGAGCAGTACTTC.